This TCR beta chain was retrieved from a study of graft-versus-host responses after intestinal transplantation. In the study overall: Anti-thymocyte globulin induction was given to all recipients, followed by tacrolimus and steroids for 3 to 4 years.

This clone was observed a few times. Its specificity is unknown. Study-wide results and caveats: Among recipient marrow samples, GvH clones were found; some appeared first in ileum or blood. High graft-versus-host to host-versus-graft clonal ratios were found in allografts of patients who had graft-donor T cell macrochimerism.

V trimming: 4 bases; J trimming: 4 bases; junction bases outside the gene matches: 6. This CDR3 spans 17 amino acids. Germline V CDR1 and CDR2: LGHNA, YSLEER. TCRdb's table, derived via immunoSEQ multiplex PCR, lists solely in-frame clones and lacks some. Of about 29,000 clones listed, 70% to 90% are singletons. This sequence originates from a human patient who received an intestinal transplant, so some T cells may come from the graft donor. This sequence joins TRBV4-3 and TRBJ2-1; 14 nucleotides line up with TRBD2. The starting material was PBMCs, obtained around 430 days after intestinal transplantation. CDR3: CASSPRLAGGSYNEQFF. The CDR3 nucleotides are TGCGCCAGCAGCCCGAGACTAGCGGGGGGGAGTTACAATGAGCAGTTCTTC.